One sample yielded the 17 T cell receptor beta chains listed below, sequenced in a study of CD39 and CD103 CD8 tumor-infiltrating T cells. Repertoires were generated with immunoSEQ multiplex PCR, while TCRdb's copy carries only in-frame clones and drops some. The sample consists of about 17,000 clones, about 89% of them appearing once. Specimen: CD8+ T cells sorted from blood. The sample's subset: total memory CD8 T cells (CD45RA-CCR7+/-) from blood or uninvolved lymph node. The receptors were sampled from a human donor with head and neck squamous cell carcinoma.

V and J are TRBV19 and TRBJ2-7; tentative D call: TRBD1 (6 bases). The CDR3 length is 12 residues. Looked up from germline, CDR1 is LNHDA and CDR2 is SQIVND (reference sequence). V was trimmed by 4 bases and J by 3 bases, leaving 7 bases between them. The CDR3 DNA reads TGTGCCAGTAGTACAGGGGACTACGAGCAGTACTTC. It translates to CASSTGDYEQYF.

The V call is TRBV7-9, the J call TRBJ2-7; tentatively, D is TRBD1 (5 bases). The CDR3 totals 13 residues. CDR1 is SEHNR and CDR2 is FQNEAQ in the germline V gene (reference sequence). V was cut by 5 bases and J by 7 bases, with 15 bases left in between. CDR3 amino acids: CASSPSRVGEQYF. CDR3 DNA: TGTGCCAGCAGCCCCTCCAGGGTCGGGGAGCAGTACTTC.

V gene TRBV11-3 combines with J gene TRBJ2-7; 8 bases line up with TRBD1. V was pared by 5 bases and J by 4 bases, with 7 bases of the junction left unmatched. Germline V gives CDR1 SGHNT, CDR2 YENEEA. The CDR3 spans 14 residues. CDR3 sequence reads: CASSPGQGGYEQYF. The CDR3 region has the DNA TGTGCCAGCAGCCCCGGACAGGGCGGTTACGAGCAGTACTTC.

As DNA, the CDR3 is TGTGCCAGCAGTCACGGGACAGCCCAAGAGACCCAGTACTTC. Encoded protein: CASSHGTAQETQYF. The chain recombines TRBV28 with TRBJ2-5, with 7 bases lining up with TRBD1. CDR1 and CDR2 (germline): MDHEN, SYDVKM. The CDR3 sequence is 14 residues long. Trimming removed 5 bases from V and 1 base from J; junction bases left unmatched: 4.

This chain links TRBV6-6 with TRBJ2-1; D assignment may be TRBD1 or TRBD2 (5 bases each). In germline, CDR1 is MNHNY, CDR2 SVGAGI (reference sequence). This CDR3 comprises 13 residues. V dropped 7 bases and J dropped 1 base, with 8 bases sitting between them. In nucleotides, the CDR3 is TGTGCCAGCACGGGGCTGTCCTACAATGAGCAGTTCTTC. It codes for CASTGLSYNEQFF.

The chain joins TRBV29-1 to TRBJ2-3; no definite D call. The CDR3 sequence is 12 residues long. The germline V and J ends were trimmed by 5 bases and 3 bases, with 9 bases remaining between them. Germline V gene lookup returns CDR1 SQVTM and CDR2 ANQGSEA. The CDR3 coding sequence is TGCAGCGTTTCTGTGTTGACAGATACGCAGTATTTT. Translated, it gives CSVSVLTDTQYF.

This chain joins TRBV6-4 and TRBJ2-2; weak D call: TRBD1 (6 bases). Trimming pared 3 bases from V and 3 bases from J, leaving 8 bases between. Germline V gene sequence: CDR1 MRHNA, CDR2 SNTAGT. The CDR3 is made up of 14 amino acids. The CDR3 region is CASSDGGDTGELFF. The CDR3 DNA reads as TGTGCCAGCAGTGATGGGGGCGACACCGGGGAGCTGTTTTTT.

The rearrangement joins TRBV2 to TRBJ1-1, with D perhaps matching TRBD1 (5 bases). Germline-derived CDR1 and CDR2 are SNHLY and FYNNEI. The CDR3 covers 15 residues. V gave up 6 bases and J gave up 5 bases, with 19 bases separating them. The CDR3 nucleotides read TGTGCCAGCAGCGAGCCCAGGGTTATAGAAACTGAAGCTTTCTTT. This gives the protein CASSEPRVIETEAFF.

The gene calls are TRBV30 and TRBJ2-1, with no clear D. This CDR3 is 13 amino acids long. Germline V gene lookup returns CDR1 GTSNPN and CDR2 SVGIG (reference sequence). V lost 0 bases, J lost 6 bases, and 9 bases lay in between. Written as DNA, the CDR3 is TGTGCCTGGAGTGTAGGGCGGTCCAATGAGCAGTTCTTC. The encoded protein is CAWSVGRSNEQFF.

The rearrangement uses TRBV10-3 and TRBJ1-4, with a weak D call TRBD1 (5 bases). Germline V gives CDR1 ENHRY, CDR2 SYGVKD. The CDR3 contains 17 residues. With 3 bases removed from V and 4 bases from J, the gap between germline ends came to 18 bases. This chain's CDR3 is CAISESKTGVGNEKLFF. CDR3 bases: TGTGCCATCAGTGAATCAAAAACAGGTGTGGGTAATGAAAAACTGTTTTTT.

The rearrangement uses TRBV10-1 and TRBJ2-1, with TRBD2 as a possible D gene (5 bases). The CDR3 covers 10 residues. Germline values: CDR1 WNHNN, CDR2 SYGVQD (reference sequence). V lost 10 bases to trimming and J lost 10 bases, with 11 bases between them. CDR3 nucleotides: TGCGCCACCCCCTCGGGGGAGCAGTTCTTC. Amino acids: CATPSGEQFF.

DNA of the CDR3: TGTGCCTCAGCATCCGGGACTGCCACCTACGAGCAGTACTTC. It translates to CASASGTATYEQYF. This chain uses TRBV6-1 with TRBJ2-7; tentative D call: TRBD2 (6 bases). Between the trimmed V and J ends, which lost 11 bases and 2 bases, there was a span of 19 bases. CDR3 size: 14 residues. Germline V gene sequence: CDR1 MNHNS, CDR2 SASEGT.

The chain has TRBV11-2 and TRBJ2-1; D uncertain. CDR1 and CDR2 from the germline V gene are SGHAT and FQNNGV. Trimming left V 4 bases short and J 0 bases short, with 7 bases between. This CDR3 is 14 amino acids long. Written as DNA, the CDR3 is TGTGCCAGCAGCTCACAGAACTCCTACAATGAGCAGTTCTTC. Its protein is CASSSQNSYNEQFF.

This chain joins TRBV27 and TRBJ2-5, with 10 positions matching TRBD2. Germline trimming cut 5 bases from V and 7 bases from J; bases unmatched to any gene: 10. This CDR3 region has 15 residues. Germline assignment: CDR1 MNHEY and CDR2 SMNVEV (reference sequence). The CDR3 loop reads CASSRSAGGLGTQYF. The CDR3 DNA is TGTGCCAGCAGTAGATCAGCGGGGGGGCTTGGGACCCAGTACTTC.

This rearrangement joins TRBV28 to TRBJ1-1; the D is unclear. Germline V gene lookup returns CDR1 MDHEN and CDR2 SYDVKM. The CDR3 is made up of 15 amino acids. The germline V and J ends were trimmed by 2 bases and 0 bases, with 10 bases remaining between them. The CDR3 loop is CASSLANRMNTEAFF. The CDR3 DNA reads as TGTGCCAGCAGTTTAGCCAACCGGATGAACACTGAAGCTTTCTTT.

The chain is built from TRBV7-9 and TRBJ1-2; 8 nucleotides match TRBD1. Trimming removed 5 bases from V and 6 bases from J; junction bases left unmatched: 14. The V gene's germline CDR1 is SEHNR and CDR2 FQNEAQ (reference sequence). CDR3 size: 16 residues. This CDR3 reads CASSLSSTDRAHGYTF. In DNA, the CDR3 is TGTGCCAGCAGCCTAAGCTCGACGGACAGGGCCCATGGCTACACCTTC.

The J gene is TRBJ2-1, the V gene TRBV27, with TRBD1 matching 9 bases. The CDR3 spans 15 residues. J gave up 0 bases and V 8 bases, and 5 bases lay outside the gene matches. Germline V gene data show CDR1 as MNHEY and CDR2 as SMNVEV (reference sequence). The CDR3 coding sequence is TGTGCCAGCCGCGACAGGGGGAGCTCCTACAATGAGCAGTTCTTC. As protein: CASRDRGSSYNEQFF.